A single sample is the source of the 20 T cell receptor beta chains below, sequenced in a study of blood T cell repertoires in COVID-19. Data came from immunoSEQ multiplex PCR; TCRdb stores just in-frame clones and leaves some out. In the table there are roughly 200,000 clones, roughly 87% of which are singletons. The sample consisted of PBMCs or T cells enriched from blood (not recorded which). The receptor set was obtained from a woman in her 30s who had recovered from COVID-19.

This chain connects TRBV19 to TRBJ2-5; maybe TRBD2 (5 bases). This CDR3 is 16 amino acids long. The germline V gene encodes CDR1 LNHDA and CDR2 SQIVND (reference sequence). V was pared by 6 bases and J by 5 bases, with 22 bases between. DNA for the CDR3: TGTGCCAGTAGCAAGGAGCAGGAGGCCGGCCAGGAGACCCAGTACTTC. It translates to CASSKEQEAGQETQYF.

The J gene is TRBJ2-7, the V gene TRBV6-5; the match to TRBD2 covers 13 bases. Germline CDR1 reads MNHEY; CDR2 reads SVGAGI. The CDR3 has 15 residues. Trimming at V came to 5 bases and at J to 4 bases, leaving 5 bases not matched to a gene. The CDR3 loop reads CASSPGTSGNYEQYF. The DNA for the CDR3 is TGTGCCAGCAGTCCCGGGACTAGCGGGAATTACGAGCAGTACTTC.

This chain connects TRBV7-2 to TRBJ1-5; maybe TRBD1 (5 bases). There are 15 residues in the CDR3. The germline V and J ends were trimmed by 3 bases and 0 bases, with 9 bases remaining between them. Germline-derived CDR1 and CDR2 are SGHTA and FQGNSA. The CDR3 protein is CASSLTADSNQPQHF. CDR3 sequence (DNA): TGTGCCAGCAGCTTGACAGCCGATAGCAATCAGCCCCAGCATTTT.

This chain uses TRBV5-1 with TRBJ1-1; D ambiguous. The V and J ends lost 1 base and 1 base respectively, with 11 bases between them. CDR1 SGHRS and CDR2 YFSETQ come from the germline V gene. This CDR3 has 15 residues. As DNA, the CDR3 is TGCGCCAGCAGCTTGAGTTCGGGGAAGAACACTGAAGCTTTCTTT. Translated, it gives CASSLSSGKNTEAFF.

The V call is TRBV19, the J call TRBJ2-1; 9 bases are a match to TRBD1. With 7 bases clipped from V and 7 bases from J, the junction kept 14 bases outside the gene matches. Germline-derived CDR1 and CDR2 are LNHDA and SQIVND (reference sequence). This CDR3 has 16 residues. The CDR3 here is CASKRPGQGVSNEQFF. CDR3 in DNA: TGTGCCAGTAAACGTCCGGGACAGGGTGTGTCGAATGAGCAGTTCTTC. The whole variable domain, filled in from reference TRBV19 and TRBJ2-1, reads DGGITQSPKYLFRKEGQNVTLSCEQNLNHDAMYWYRQDPGQGLRLIYYSQIVNDFQKGDIAEGYSVSREKKESFPLTVTSAQKNPTAFYLCASKRPGQGVSNEQFFGPGTRLTVL.

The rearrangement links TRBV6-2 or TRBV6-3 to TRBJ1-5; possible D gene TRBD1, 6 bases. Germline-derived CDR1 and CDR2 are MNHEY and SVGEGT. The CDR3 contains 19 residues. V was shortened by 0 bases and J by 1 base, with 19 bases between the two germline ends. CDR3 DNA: TGTGCCAGCAGTTACTCGGTTTGGGGGGGGGCTGAGAGCAATCAGCCCCAGCATTTT. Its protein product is CASSYSVWGGAESNQPQHF.

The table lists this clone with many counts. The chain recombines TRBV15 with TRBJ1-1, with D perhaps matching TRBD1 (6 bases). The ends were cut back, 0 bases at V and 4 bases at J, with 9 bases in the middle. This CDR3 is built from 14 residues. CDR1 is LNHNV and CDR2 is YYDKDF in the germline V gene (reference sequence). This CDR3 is CATSRENRVTEAFF. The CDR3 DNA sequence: TGTGCCACCAGCAGAGAAAACAGGGTCACTGAAGCTTTCTTT.

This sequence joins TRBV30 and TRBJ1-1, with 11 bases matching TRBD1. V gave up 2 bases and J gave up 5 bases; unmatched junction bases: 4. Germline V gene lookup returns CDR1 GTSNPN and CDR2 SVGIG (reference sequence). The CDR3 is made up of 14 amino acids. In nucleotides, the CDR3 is TGTGCCTGGAGTAGGACAGGGGGCAGGACTGAAGCTTTCTTT. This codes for CAWSRTGGRTEAFF.

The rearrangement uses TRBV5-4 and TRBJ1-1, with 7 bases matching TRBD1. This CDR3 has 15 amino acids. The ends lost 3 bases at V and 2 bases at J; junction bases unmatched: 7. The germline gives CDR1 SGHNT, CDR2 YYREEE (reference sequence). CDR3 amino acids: CASSYDRDRNTEAFF. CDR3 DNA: TGTGCCAGCAGCTATGACAGGGACCGTAACACTGAAGCTTTCTTT.

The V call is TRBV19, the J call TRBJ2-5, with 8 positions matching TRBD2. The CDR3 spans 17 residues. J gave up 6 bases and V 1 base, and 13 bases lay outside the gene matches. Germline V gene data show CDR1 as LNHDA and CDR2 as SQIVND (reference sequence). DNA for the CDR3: TGTGCCAGTAGTATAGGTCCAGCGGGGGCCCTCGGGCAGACCCAGTACTTC. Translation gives CASSIGPAGALGQTQYF. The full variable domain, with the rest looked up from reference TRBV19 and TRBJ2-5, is DGGITQSPKYLFRKEGQNVTLSCEQNLNHDAMYWYRQDPGQGLRLIYYSQIVNDFQKGDIAEGYSVSREKKESFPLTVTSAQKNPTAFYLCASSIGPAGALGQTQYFGPGTRLLVL.

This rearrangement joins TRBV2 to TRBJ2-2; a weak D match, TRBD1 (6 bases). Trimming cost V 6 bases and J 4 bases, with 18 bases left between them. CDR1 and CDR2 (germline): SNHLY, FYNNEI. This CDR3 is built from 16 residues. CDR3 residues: CASRGQGSIITGELFF. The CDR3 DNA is TGTGCCAGCAGGGGGCAGGGGTCGATAATCACCGGGGAGCTGTTTTTT.

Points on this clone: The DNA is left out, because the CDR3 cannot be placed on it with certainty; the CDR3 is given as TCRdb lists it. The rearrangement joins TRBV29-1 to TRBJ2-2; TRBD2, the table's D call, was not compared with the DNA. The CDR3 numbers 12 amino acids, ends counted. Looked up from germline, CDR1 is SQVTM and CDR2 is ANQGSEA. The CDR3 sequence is CSARFGAGELFF.

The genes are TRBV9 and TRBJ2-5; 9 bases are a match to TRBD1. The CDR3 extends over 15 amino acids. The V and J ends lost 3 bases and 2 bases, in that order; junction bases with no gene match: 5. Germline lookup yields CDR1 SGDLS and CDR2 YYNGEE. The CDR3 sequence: CASSGGTGPQETQYF. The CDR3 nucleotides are TGTGCCAGCAGCGGCGGGACAGGGCCTCAAGAGACCCAGTACTTC.

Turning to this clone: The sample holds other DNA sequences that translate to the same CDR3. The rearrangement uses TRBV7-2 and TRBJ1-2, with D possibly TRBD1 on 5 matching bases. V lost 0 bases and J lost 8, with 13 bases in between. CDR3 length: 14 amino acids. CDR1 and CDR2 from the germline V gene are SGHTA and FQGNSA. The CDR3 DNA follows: TGTGCCAGCAGCTTAGCTGATGGGGGAGGCGGCTACACCTTC. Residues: CASSLADGGGGYTF.

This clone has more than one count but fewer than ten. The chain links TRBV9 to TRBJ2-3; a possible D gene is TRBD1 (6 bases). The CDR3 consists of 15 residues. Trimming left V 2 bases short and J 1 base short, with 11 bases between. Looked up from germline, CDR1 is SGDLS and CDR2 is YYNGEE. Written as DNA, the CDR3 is TGTGCCAGCAGCGTCGACAGGCCTGGCACAGATACGCAGTATTTT. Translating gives CASSVDRPGTDTQYF. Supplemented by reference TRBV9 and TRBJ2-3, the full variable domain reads DSGVTQTPKHLITATGQRVTLRCSPRSGDLSVYWYQQSLDQGLQFLIQYYNGEERAKGNILERFSAQQFPDLHSELNLSSLELGDSALYFCASSVDRPGTDTQYFGPGTRLTVL.

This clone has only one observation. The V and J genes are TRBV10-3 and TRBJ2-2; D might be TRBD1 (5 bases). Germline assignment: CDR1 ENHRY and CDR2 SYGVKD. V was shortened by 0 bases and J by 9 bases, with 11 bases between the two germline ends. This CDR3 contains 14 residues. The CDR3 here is CAISESRQTRELFF. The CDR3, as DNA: TGTGCCATCAGTGAGTCGAGACAGACCCGGGAGCTGTTTTTT.

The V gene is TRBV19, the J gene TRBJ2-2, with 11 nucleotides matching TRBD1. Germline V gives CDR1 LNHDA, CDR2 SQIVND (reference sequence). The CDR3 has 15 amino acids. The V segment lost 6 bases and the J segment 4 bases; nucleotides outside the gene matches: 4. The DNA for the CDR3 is TGTGCCAGTAGCTCGGGACAGGGGGGCACCGGGGAGCTGTTTTTT. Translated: CASSSGQGGTGELFF.

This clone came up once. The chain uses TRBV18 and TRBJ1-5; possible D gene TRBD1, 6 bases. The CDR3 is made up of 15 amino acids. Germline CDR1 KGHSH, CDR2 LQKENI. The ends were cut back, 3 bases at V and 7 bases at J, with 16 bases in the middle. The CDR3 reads CASSPPYRAGQPQHF. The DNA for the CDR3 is TGTGCCAGCTCACCGCCCTACAGGGCCGGACAGCCCCAGCATTTT.

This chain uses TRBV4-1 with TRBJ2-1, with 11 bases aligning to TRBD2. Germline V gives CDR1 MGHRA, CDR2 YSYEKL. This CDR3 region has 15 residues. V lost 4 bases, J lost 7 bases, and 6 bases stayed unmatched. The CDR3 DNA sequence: TGCGCCAGCAGCCGTAGCGGGGGGGCTGAGAATGAGCAGTTCTTC. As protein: CASSRSGGAENEQFF.

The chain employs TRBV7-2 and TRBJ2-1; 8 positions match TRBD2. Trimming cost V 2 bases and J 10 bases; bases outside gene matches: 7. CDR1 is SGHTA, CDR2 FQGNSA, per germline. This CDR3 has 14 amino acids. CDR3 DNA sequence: TGTGCCAGCAGCTTATCGCGGGAGGCGGGGGAGCAGTTCTTC. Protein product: CASSLSREAGEQFF.